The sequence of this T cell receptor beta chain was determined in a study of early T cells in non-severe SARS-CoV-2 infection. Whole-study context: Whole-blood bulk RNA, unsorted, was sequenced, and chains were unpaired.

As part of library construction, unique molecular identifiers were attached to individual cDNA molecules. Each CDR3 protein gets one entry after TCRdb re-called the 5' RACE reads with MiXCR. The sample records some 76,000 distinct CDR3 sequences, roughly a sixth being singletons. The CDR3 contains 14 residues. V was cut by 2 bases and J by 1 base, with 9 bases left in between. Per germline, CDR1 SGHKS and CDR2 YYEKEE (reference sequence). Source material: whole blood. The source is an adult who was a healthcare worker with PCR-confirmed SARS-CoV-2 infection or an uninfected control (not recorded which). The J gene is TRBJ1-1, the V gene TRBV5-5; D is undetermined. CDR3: CASSLLTPNTEAFF. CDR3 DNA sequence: TGTGCCAGCAGCTTATTGACACCGAACACTGAAGCTTTCTTT.